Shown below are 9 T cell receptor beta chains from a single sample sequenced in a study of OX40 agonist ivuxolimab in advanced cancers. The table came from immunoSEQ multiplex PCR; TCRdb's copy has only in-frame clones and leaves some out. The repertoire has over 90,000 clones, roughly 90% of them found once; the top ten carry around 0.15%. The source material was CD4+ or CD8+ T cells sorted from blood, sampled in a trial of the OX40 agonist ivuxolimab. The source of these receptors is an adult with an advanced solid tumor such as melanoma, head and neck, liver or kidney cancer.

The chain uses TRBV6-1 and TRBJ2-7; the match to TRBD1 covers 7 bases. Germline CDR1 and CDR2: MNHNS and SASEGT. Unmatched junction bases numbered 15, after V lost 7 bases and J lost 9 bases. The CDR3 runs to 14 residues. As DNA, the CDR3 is TGTGCCAGCAAATTAGCCGGGACAGCCCGCGGGCAGTACTTC. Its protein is CASKLAGTARGQYF.

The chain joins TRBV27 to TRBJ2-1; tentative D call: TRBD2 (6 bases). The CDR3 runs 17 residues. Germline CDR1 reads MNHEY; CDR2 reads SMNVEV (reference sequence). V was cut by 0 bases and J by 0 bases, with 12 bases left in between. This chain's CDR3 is CASSLSGTPSSYNEQFF. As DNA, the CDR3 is TGTGCCAGCAGTTTATCCGGGACTCCGAGCTCCTACAATGAGCAGTTCTTC.

CDR3 region: CASRTGNLNTEAFF. DNA of the CDR3: TGCGCCAGCCGGACAGGAAATTTGAACACTGAAGCTTTCTTT. This chain joins TRBV5-1 and TRBJ1-1; 7 bases map to TRBD1. Per the germline V gene, CDR1 is SGHRS and CDR2 is YFSETQ. The ends lost 7 bases at V and 0 bases at J; junction bases unmatched: 6. The CDR3 extends over 14 amino acids.

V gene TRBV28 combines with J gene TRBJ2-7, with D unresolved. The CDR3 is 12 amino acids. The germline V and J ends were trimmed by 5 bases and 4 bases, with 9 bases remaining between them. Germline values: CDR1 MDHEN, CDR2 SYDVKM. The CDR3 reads CASSPMRYEQYF. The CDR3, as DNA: TGTGCCAGCAGTCCCATGAGGTACGAGCAGTACTTC.

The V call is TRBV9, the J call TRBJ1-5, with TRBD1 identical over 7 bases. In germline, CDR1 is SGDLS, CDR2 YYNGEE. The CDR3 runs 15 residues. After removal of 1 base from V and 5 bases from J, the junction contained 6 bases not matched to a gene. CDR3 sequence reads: CASSVPTGRDQPQHF. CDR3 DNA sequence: TGTGCCAGCAGCGTACCGACAGGGAGGGATCAGCCCCAGCATTTT.

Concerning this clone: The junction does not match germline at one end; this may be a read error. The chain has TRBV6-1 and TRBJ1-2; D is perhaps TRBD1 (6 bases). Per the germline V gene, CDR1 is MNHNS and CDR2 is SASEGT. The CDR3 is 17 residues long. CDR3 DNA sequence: TGTGCCATCAGTGAGTCCCCCTCGTACAGGGTTCCAGGTGGCTACACCTTC. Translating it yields CAISESPSYRVPGGYTF.

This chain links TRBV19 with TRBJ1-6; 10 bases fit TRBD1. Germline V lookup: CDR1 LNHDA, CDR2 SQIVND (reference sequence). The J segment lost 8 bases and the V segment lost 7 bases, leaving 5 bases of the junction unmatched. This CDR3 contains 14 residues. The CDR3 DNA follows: TGTGCCAGTAACACGGGACAGGGGTATTCACCCCTCCACTTT. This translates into CASNTGQGYSPLHF.

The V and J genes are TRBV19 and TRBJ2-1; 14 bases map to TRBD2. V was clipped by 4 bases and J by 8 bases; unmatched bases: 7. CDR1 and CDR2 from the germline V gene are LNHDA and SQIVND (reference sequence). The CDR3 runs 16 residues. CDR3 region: CASSTWGLAGEDEQFF. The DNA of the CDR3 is TGTGCCAGTAGTACCTGGGGACTAGCGGGAGAGGATGAGCAGTTCTTC.

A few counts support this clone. In nucleotides, the CDR3 is TGTGCCAGCAGGCCGGGACAGGCTAATGAAAAACTGTTTTTT. It yields the protein CASRPGQANEKLFF. The rearrangement joins TRBV7-9 to TRBJ1-4, with 8 bases identical to TRBD1. Per germline, CDR1 SEHNR and CDR2 FQNEAQ (reference sequence). The trim removed 6 bases at V and 3 bases at J, leaving 3 bases unmatched. This CDR3 is 14 amino acids long. Combining the CDR3 with reference TRBV7-9 and TRBJ1-4 gives the whole variable domain DTGVSQNPRHKITKRGQNVTFRCDPISEHNRLYWYRQTLGQGPEFLTYFQNEAQLEKSRLLSDRFSAERPKGSFSTLEIQRTEQGDSAMYLCASRPGQANEKLFFGSGTQLSVL.